Reported below is one T cell receptor beta chain. Its antigen is currently unknown. This sample is drawn from a study of cytomegalovirus exposure and HLA in healthy donors. Study-wide results and limits: About 150 TCR beta chains were listed as cytomegalovirus-associated. After further analysis at a later stage, 16,951 TCR beta sequences were associated with HLA alleles at 0.05 false discovery rate. A later analysis showed HLA-associated TCR beta chains outstripping equally common others in clonal expansion.

PCR used 60 Vbeta primers and 13 Jbeta primers. How the authors handled the data: In a later analysis, the count reached about 80 million unique TCR beta chains, with about 11 million shared. Libraries were prepared by immunoSEQ multiplex PCR; TCRdb keeps only in-frame clonotypes and omits some of them. V and J calls and clone size come straight from that table; D and trimming were deduced from the DNA. The sample comprises a few hundred thousand clones, over 70% of which are singletons, and about 0.3% rests with the top ten. This CDR3 spans 12 amino acids. V trimming: 7 bases; J trimming: 2 bases; junction bases outside the gene matches: 3.

The source is a girl under 10 years old in good health and CMV-seronegative. V and J are TRBV5-7 and TRBJ2-7, with 7 bases identical to TRBD1. TRBV5-7 is sorted into the ORF group, with uncertain function. Sequencing was carried out using PBMCs. Here the CDR3 reads CASLDRAYEQYF. CDR3 nucleotide sequence: TGTGCCAGCTTAGACAGGGCCTACGAGCAGTACTTC.